The rows below give T cell receptor beta chains drawn from one sample of a study of cytomegalovirus exposure and HLA in healthy donors. Using immunoSEQ multiplex PCR, the repertoire was profiled, and TCRdb retains in-frame clones only, with some absent. The repertoire holds about 150,000 clones, with roughly 70% as singletons. The specimen sequenced was PBMCs. These receptors all come from a man aged 18-30 years in good health and CMV-seropositive. The CDR3 runs from the conserved cysteine through the conserved F or W. The D gene is left open where the match is weak. Size is omitted from some rows. Given values are once, few, many or a class for expanded clones.

J gene,clone size,V gene,D gene,CDR3 DNA,CDR3 protein
TRBJ2-3,-,TRBV9,TRBD2,TGTGCCAGCAGCGTCCCGGGAGGGTCAGATACGCAGTATTTT,CASSVPGGSDTQYF
TRBJ2-1,-,TRBV28,TRBD2,TGTGCCAGCAGTTTACCTAGCGGGAACAAGGATGAGCAGTTCTTC,CASSLPSGNKDEQFF
TRBJ2-1,-,TRBV2,-,TGTGCCAGCAGTGGAAGGCGTACAGCTCAGGGTGAGCAGTTCTTC,CASSGRRTAQGEQFF
TRBJ2-2,-,TRBV7-8,-,TGTGCCAGCAGCCCCCGGCTAGCCAGAGGCACCGGGGAGCTGTTTTTT,CASSPRLARGTGELFF
TRBJ2-7,-,TRBV5-1,TRBD1,TGCGCCAGCAGCAGCCGACCGACAGGGTTCTACGAGCAGTACTTC,CASSSRPTGFYEQYF
TRBJ2-3,-,TRBV7-9,TRBD1,TGTGCCAGCAGCAGGGACAGCTCACGACGGGATACGCAGTATTTT,CASSRDSSRRDTQYF
TRBJ2-1,few,TRBV21-1,-,TGTGCCAGCAGCAAAACCTCTAGCGGGGGGGGGAATGAGCAGTTCTTC,CASSKTSSGGGNEQFF
TRBJ2-5,once,TRBV5-1,TRBD1,TGCGCCAGCAGCTTGGGGGCAGGGGGTGTTAGGAAGACCCAGTACTTC,CASSLGAGGVRKTQYF
TRBJ2-3,-,TRBV7-8,-,TGTGCCAGCAGCTTAGGGGGAGTCACAGATACGCAGTATTTT,CASSLGGVTDTQYF
TRBJ2-6,-,TRBV9,TRBD2,TGTGCCAGCAGCGTTAGCGGGACTGGGGCCAACGTCCTGACTTTC,CASSVSGTGANVLTF